The source of this TCR beta chain is a study of T cell repertoires in ileal Crohn's disease. This CDR3 has 15 residues. Germline CDR1 and CDR2: SGDLS and YYNGEE. V was pared by 4 bases and J by 5 bases, with 15 bases between. Only a few counts were recorded for this clone. Described time point: neoterminal ileum biopsy at postoperative endoscopy, about 6 months after surgery. Sequenced by immunoSEQ multiplex PCR; TCRdb stores in-frame clones only, minus some. The sample has about 11,000 clones, approximately 79% seen once. The sequence was obtained from an adult with Crohn's disease. Sequencing was carried out using ileal tissue. The V and J genes are TRBV9 and TRBJ1-4; perhaps TRBD1 as D (6 bases). The CDR3 reads CASSPRRQDNEKLFF. CDR3 coding DNA: TGTGCCAGCAGCCCAAGACGACAGGACAATGAAAAACTGTTTTTT.